Following are 2 T cell receptor beta chains from one sample sequenced in a study of T cells in Graves' hyperthyroidism and ophthalmopathy. What was amplified from RNA transcripts were TCR beta CDR3 regions. A set of HTBI primers served as the primers for a first-round RT-PCR of the TCR CDR3. In TCRdb, the multiplex PCR reads were re-called with MiXCR into one record per CDR3 protein. The sample has about 590,000 distinct CDR3 sequences; 15% to 18% are singletons. Input material: blood. These receptors were obtained from a woman between 25 and 40 years old with Graves' hyperthyroidism.

The chain combines TRBV15 with TRBJ1-1; D not resolved. The CDR3 extends over 17 amino acids. The V gene's germline CDR1 is LNHNV and CDR2 YYDKDF (reference sequence). The V end lost 0 bases, the J end lost 1 base, and 15 bases lay between the germline ends. The DNA of the CDR3 is TGTGCCACCAGCAGAGATCGGGGTCAAGGTTGGAACACTGAAGCTTTCTTT. Residues: CATSRDRGQGWNTEAFF.

This clonotype was seen at least ten times. The chain employs TRBV6-1 and TRBJ2-2, with 7 bases fitting TRBD1. J was trimmed by 1 base and V by 7 bases; bases with no gene match: 15. Germline V gene data show CDR1 as MNHNS and CDR2 as SASEGT. This CDR3 comprises 18 residues. The CDR3 sequence is CASNPGQLNQLNTGELFF. The DNA of the CDR3 is TGTGCCAGCAATCCGGGACAGCTTAACCAGCTGAACACCGGGGAGCTGTTTTTT.